The text below deals with one T cell receptor (beta chain). Trimming took 3 bases from V and 2 from J, leaving 8 bases between them. The CDR3 runs 14 residues. Per germline, CDR1 KGHSH and CDR2 LQKENI. These data belong to a study of technical replicates of blood from a few donors. The assay was immunoSEQ multiplex PCR, and TCRdb's table has in-frame clones only and misses some. The sample holds fewer than 60,000 clones, about 93% seen once. The chain recombines TRBV18 with TRBJ1-3; D possibly corresponds to TRBD1 (5 bases). Input material: PBMCs. This TCR was recovered from a human donor in good health. Some clones in this sample may be carry-over from other donors' samples. CDR3: CASSPTGAGNTIYF. The CDR3 nucleotides are TGTGCCAGCTCACCCACGGGGGCTGGAAACACCATATATTTT.